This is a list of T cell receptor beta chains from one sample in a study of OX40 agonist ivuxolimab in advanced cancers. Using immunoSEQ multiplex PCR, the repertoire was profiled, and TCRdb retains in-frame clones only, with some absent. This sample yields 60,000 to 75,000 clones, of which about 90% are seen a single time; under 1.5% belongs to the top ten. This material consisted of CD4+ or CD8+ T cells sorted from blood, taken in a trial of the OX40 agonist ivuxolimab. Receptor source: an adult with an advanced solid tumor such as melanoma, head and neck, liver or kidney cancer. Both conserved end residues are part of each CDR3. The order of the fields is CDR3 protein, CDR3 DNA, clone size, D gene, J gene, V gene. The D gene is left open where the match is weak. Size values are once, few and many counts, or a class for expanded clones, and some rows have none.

CDR3: CAISDPPLGTGTNQPQHF
DNA: TGTGCCATCAGTGACCCACCCCTTGGGACAGGGACCAATCAGCCCCAGCATTTT
size: .
D: TRBD1
J: TRBJ1-5
V: TRBV10-3

CDR3: CASSRDRRNEKLFF
DNA: TGTGCCAGCAGCAGGGACAGACGAAATGAAAAACTGTTTTTT
size: .
D: TRBD1
J: TRBJ1-4
V: TRBV5-4

CDR3: CASSLARQGTDTQYF
DNA: TGTGCCAGCAGCTTAGCGCGGCAGGGGACAGATACGCAGTATTTT
size: .
D: .
J: TRBJ2-3
V: TRBV7-2

CDR3: CASSPDRENQPQHF
DNA: TGTGCCAGTAGTCCAGACAGAGAGAATCAGCCCCAGCATTTT
size: .
D: .
J: TRBJ1-5
V: TRBV19

CDR3: CASRAGGLPGTGRSGANVLTF
DNA: TGTGCCAGCAGAGCCGGTGGCCTTCCCGGGACAGGACGCTCTGGGGCCAACGTCCTGACTTTC
size: .
D: TRBD1
J: TRBJ2-6
V: TRBV28

CDR3: CASKTGEYHEQYF
DNA: TGTGCCAGCAAGACAGGGGAATACCACGAGCAGTACTTC
size: .
D: TRBD1
J: TRBJ2-7
V: TRBV2

CDR3: CASSLARGRVGEKLFF
DNA: TGTGCCAGCAGCTTGGCGAGGGGGCGCGTCGGTGAAAAACTGTTTTTT
size: .
D: TRBD1
J: TRBJ1-4
V: TRBV5-6

CDR3: CASSKLAGGNEQYF
DNA: TGCGCCAGCAGTAAACTAGCGGGAGGTAACGAGCAGTACTTC
size: .
D: TRBD2
J: TRBJ2-7
V: TRBV10-2

CDR3: CASSYRDRAYEQYF
DNA: TGTGCCAGCAGCTACCGGGACAGGGCCTACGAGCAGTACTTC
size: .
D: TRBD1
J: TRBJ2-7
V: TRBV6-5

CDR3: CASSETRLAGGVSDTQYF
DNA: TGCGCCAGCAGTGAGACCCGACTAGCGGGAGGGGTGTCAGATACGCAGTATTTT
size: .
D: TRBD2
J: TRBJ2-3
V: TRBV10-2

CDR3: CASSLVGVGDEQYF
DNA: TGTGCCAGCAGCTTAGTCGGGGTAGGGGACGAGCAGTACTTC
size: .
D: .
J: TRBJ2-7
V: TRBV7-9

CDR3: CASTSGTSGASSYEQYF
DNA: TGTGCCAGCACCTCCGGGACTAGCGGAGCGAGCTCCTACGAGCAGTACTTC
size: .
D: TRBD2
J: TRBJ2-7
V: TRBV28

CDR3: CASSSGGHSSYEQYF
DNA: TGTGCCAGCAGTTCAGGGGGCCACAGCTCCTACGAGCAGTACTTC
size: once
D: TRBD1
J: TRBJ2-7
V: TRBV28

CDR3: CASSLDLGNTIYF
DNA: TGCGCCAGCAGCTTGGACCTTGGAAACACCATATATTTT
size: .
D: .
J: TRBJ1-3
V: TRBV5-1

CDR3: CASSPLAGRYDYEQYF
DNA: TGTGCCAGCAGCCCCTTAGCGGGACGCTACGACTACGAGCAGTACTTC
size: .
D: TRBD2
J: TRBJ2-7
V: TRBV11-2

CDR3: CASPAGGRNTGELFF
DNA: TGTGCCAGCCCGGCGGGGGGCCGGAACACCGGGGAGCTGTTTTTT
size: .
D: TRBD2
J: TRBJ2-2
V: TRBV18

CDR3: CASSNPIGEQYF
DNA: TGTGCCAGTAGTAATCCGATAGGCGAGCAGTACTTC
size: medium-sized
D: .
J: TRBJ2-7
V: TRBV19

CDR3: CASSLALAGGGDTQYF
DNA: TGCGCCAGCAGCTTGGCCCTAGCGGGGGGCGGGGATACGCAGTATTTT
size: .
D: TRBD2
J: TRBJ2-3
V: TRBV5-1

CDR3: CASSQGQTNEKLFF
DNA: TGCGCCAGCAGCCAAGGACAGACAAATGAAAAACTGTTTTTT
size: .
D: .
J: TRBJ1-4
V: TRBV4-1

CDR3: CASSPTASSGNTIYF
DNA: TGTGCCAGCAGCCCGACAGCGTCCTCTGGAAACACCATATATTTT
size: .
D: .
J: TRBJ1-3
V: TRBV7-2

CDR3: CASSMVKGQGRGETQYF
DNA: TGTGCCAGTAGTATGGTTAAGGGACAGGGAAGGGGAGAGACCCAGTACTTC
size: .
D: TRBD1
J: TRBJ2-5
V: TRBV19

CDR3: CASSESQTSDRVRTEAFF
DNA: TGTGCCAGCAGTGAATCCCAGACTTCGGACAGGGTAAGGACTGAAGCTTTCTTT
size: .
D: TRBD1
J: TRBJ1-1
V: TRBV25-1

CDR3: CASSQARRGDYGYTF
DNA: TGTGCCAGCAGCCAGGCCCGAAGGGGGGACTATGGCTACACCTTC
size: .
D: .
J: TRBJ1-2
V: TRBV14

CDR3: CASSPTDTGELFF
DNA: TGCGCCAGCAGCCCCACAGACACCGGGGAGCTGTTTTTT
size: few
D: .
J: TRBJ2-2
V: TRBV5-1

CDR3: CASSEDGLPDEKLFF
DNA: TGTGCCAGCAGTGAAGATGGGTTACCAGATGAAAAACTGTTTTTT
size: .
D: .
J: TRBJ1-4
V: TRBV2

CDR3: CASSPSPDRSRGEAFF
DNA: TGTGCCAGCAGCCCGAGCCCCGACAGGTCAAGGGGAGAAGCTTTCTTT
size: .
D: .
J: TRBJ1-1
V: TRBV9

CDR3: CAWMGGLAGVLDF
DNA: TGTGCCTGGATGGGGGGACTAGCGGGAGTCTTGGACTTC
size: .
D: TRBD2
J: TRBJ2-7
V: TRBV30

CDR3: CASSLGLRGRTEAFF
DNA: TGCGCCAGCAGCTTGGGTCTCAGGGGGCGGACTGAAGCTTTCTTT
size: .
D: TRBD1
J: TRBJ1-1
V: TRBV5-1